Shown below are 9 T cell receptor beta chains from a single sample sequenced in a study of blood T cell repertoires in COVID-19. Repertoires were generated with immunoSEQ multiplex PCR, while TCRdb's copy carries only in-frame clones and drops some. The data show 150,000 to 200,000 clones, 92% seen once. Sequenced: peripheral blood. These TCRs come from a man under 40 with COVID-19, enrolled during active disease.

There are a few counts of this clone. The chain combines TRBV6-5 with TRBJ1-3; D remains unclear. Between the trimmed V and J ends, which lost 0 bases and 2 bases, there was a span of 8 bases. This CDR3 is built from 15 residues. CDR1 and CDR2 (germline): MNHEY, SVGAGI. The CDR3 sequence: CASSYSREAGNTIYF. The CDR3 region has the DNA TGTGCCAGCAGTTACTCGAGGGAGGCTGGAAACACCATATATTTT.

The V gene is TRBV28, the J gene TRBJ2-6; D gene uncertain. The germline CDR1 and CDR2 sequences are MDHEN and SYDVKM. V shed 8 bases and J shed 2 bases, with 7 bases lying between them. The CDR3 is made up of 13 amino acids. CDR3 loop: CASLPAGANVLTF. In DNA form, the CDR3 reads TGTGCCAGCCTTCCGGCTGGGGCCAACGTCCTGACTTTC. Variable domain in full (rest from reference TRBV28 and TRBJ2-6): DVKVTQSSRYLVKRTGEKVFLECVQDMDHENMFWYRQDPGLGLRLIYFSYDVKMKEKGDIPEGYSVSREKKERFSLILESASTNQTSMYLCASLPAGANVLTFGAGSRLTVL.

The rearrangement joins TRBV7-2 to TRBJ1-5, with D unclear. Germline-derived CDR1 and CDR2 are SGHTA and FQGNSA. V was pared by 1 base and J by 6 bases, with 7 bases between. This CDR3 has 13 residues. The CDR3 region has the DNA TGTGCCAGCAGCTTAGAACGGGGTCAGCCCCAGCATTTT. Translating it yields CASSLERGQPQHF. The variable domain in full, completed from reference TRBV7-2 and TRBJ1-5, reads GAGVSQSPSNKVTEKGKDVELRCDPISGHTALYWYRQSLGQGLEFLIYFQGNSAPDKSGLPSDRFSAERTGGSVSTLTIQRTQQEDSAVYLCASSLERGQPQHFGDGTRLSIL.

V gene TRBV24-1 combines with J gene TRBJ2-1, with 10 bases lining up with TRBD1. V was pared by 8 bases and J by 6 bases, with 12 bases of the junction left unmatched. The length of the CDR3 is 16 residues. The germline V gene encodes CDR1 KGHDR and CDR2 SFDVKD. CDR3 bases: TGTGCCACCACCCCGTACGGGACAGGGGAAGCCAATGAGCAGTTCTTC. It yields the protein CATTPYGTGEANEQFF.

Here the CDR3 reads CASSAKAGVAGEQYF. CDR3 sequence (DNA): TGTGCCAGCAGCGCAAAAGCGGGAGTCGCGGGAGAGCAGTACTTC. The chain has TRBV9 and TRBJ2-7; 8 nucleotides agree with TRBD2. Germline V lookup: CDR1 SGDLS, CDR2 YYNGEE. This CDR3 is 15 amino acids long. V shed 3 bases and J 7 bases; nucleotides not matched to a gene: 12.

This chain joins TRBV7-2 and TRBJ2-7; the D gene is possibly TRBD1 (5 bases). The CDR3 length is 16 residues. Germline V gene data show CDR1 as SGHTA and CDR2 as FQGNSA. V lost 2 bases and J 4 bases, leaving 18 bases between the germline ends. The CDR3 nucleotides are TGTGCCAGCAGCTTACTTCTGGGGCAGTTTCAATACGAGCAGTACTTC. It encodes CASSLLLGQFQYEQYF. The full variable domain, rest sourced from reference TRBV7-2 and TRBJ2-7, is GAGVSQSPSNKVTEKGKDVELRCDPISGHTALYWYRQSLGQGLEFLIYFQGNSAPDKSGLPSDRFSAERTGGSVSTLTIQRTQQEDSAVYLCASSLLLGQFQYEQYFGPGTRLTVT.

J is TRBJ2-3 and V is TRBV13; 13 nucleotides line up with TRBD2. This CDR3 is 17 amino acids long. Trimming removed 0 bases from V and 0 bases from J; junction bases left unmatched: 0. The germline gives CDR1 PRHDT, CDR2 FYEKMQ (reference sequence). DNA of the CDR3: TGTGCCAGCAGCTTAGGACTAGCGGGGGGGAGCACAGATACGCAGTATTTT. Residues: CASSLGLAGGSTDTQYF.

The V gene is TRBV10-1, the J gene TRBJ2-3; D ambiguous. Per the germline V gene, CDR1 is WNHNN and CDR2 is SYGVQD (reference sequence). The CDR3 totals 14 residues. Trimming took 7 bases from V and 0 from J, leaving 11 bases between them. This CDR3 is CASIFRVSTDTQYF. Here the CDR3 DNA reads TGCGCCAGCATCTTTAGAGTTAGCACAGATACGCAGTATTTT.

The chain recombines TRBV27 with TRBJ1-4; D is unclear. V was shortened by 4 bases and J by 7 bases, with 19 bases between the two germline ends. This CDR3 spans 16 amino acids. Per germline, CDR1 MNHEY and CDR2 SMNVEV (reference sequence). The CDR3 reads CASSSPATPGGEKLFF. In nucleotides, the CDR3 is TGTGCCAGCAGTTCTCCGGCCACCCCAGGTGGTGAAAAACTGTTTTTT.